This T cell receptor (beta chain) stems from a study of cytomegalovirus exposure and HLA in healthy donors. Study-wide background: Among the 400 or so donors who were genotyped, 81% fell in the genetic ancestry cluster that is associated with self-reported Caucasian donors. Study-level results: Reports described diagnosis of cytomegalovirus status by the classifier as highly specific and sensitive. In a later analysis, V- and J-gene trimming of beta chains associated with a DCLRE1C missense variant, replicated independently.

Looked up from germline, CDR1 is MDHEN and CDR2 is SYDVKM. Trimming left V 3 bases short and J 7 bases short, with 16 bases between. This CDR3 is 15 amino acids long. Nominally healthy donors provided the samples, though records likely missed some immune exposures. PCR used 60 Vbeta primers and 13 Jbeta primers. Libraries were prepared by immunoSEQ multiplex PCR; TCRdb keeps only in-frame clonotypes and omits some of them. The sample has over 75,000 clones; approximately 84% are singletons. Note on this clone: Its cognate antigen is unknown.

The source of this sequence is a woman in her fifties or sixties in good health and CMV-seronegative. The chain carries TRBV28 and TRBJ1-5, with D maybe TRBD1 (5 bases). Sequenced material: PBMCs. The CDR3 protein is CASSLSGGARQPQHF. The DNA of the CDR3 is TGTGCCAGCAGTTTGTCAGGAGGGGCAAGGCAGCCCCAGCATTTT.